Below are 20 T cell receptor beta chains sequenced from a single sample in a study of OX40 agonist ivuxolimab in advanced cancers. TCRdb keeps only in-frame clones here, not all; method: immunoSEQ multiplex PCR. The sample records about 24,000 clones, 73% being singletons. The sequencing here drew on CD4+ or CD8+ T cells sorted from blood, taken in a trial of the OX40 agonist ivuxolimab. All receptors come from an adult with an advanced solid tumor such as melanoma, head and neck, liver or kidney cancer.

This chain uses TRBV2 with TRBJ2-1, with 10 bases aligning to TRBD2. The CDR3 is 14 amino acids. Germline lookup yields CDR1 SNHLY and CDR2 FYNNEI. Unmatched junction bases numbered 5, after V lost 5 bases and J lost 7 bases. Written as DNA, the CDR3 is TGTGCCAGCAGTCCCGGGACTAGCGTGAATGAGCAGTTCTTC. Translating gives CASSPGTSVNEQFF. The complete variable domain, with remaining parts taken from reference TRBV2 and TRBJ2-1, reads EPEVTQTPSHQVTQMGQEVILRCVPISNHLYFYWYRQILGQKVEFLVSFYNNEISEKSEIFDDQFSVERPDGSNFTLKIRSTKLEDSAMYFCASSPGTSVNEQFFGPGTRLTVL.

CDR3 DNA sequence: TGTGCCAGCAGCCCCCGAGGGACTCCGAACACCGGGGAGCTGTTTTTT. It translates to CASSPRGTPNTGELFF. This chain joins TRBV21-1 and TRBJ2-2; the D call TRBD2 from the table was never checked on the DNA. TRBV21-1 is termed a pseudogene. The CDR3 sequence is 16 residues long.

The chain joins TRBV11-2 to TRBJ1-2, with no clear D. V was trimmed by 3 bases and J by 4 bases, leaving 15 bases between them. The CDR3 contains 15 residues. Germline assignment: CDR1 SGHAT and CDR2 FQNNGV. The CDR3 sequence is CASSFSPGLAYGYTF. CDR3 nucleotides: TGTGCCAGCAGCTTTAGCCCGGGGTTGGCCTATGGCTACACCTTC.

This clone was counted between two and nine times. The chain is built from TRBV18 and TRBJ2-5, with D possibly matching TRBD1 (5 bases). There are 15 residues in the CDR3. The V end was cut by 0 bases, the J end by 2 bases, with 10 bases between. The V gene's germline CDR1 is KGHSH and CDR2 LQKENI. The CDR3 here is CASSPPPPGQETQYF. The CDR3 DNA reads TGTGCCAGCTCACCACCACCCCCAGGGCAAGAGACCCAGTACTTC.

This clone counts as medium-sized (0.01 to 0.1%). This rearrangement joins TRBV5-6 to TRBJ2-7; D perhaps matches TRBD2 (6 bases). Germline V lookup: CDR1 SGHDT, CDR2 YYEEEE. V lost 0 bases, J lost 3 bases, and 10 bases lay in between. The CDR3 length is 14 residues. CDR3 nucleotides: TGTGCCAGCAGCTTGGGGGACTCGAACTACGAGCAGTACTTC. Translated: CASSLGDSNYEQYF.

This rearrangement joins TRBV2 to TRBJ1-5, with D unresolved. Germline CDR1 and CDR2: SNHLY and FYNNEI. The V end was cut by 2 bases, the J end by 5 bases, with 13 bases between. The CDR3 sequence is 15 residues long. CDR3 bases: TGTGCCAGCAGTGAATACGGCCCCTCCGATCAGCCCCAGCATTTT. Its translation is CASSEYGPSDQPQHF.

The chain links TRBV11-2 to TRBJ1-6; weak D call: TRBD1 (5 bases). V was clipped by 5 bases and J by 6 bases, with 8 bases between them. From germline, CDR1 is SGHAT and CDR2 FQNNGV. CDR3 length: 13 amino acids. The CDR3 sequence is CASSRDGNSPLHF. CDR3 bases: TGTGCCAGCAGCCGGGACGGTAATTCACCCCTCCACTTT.

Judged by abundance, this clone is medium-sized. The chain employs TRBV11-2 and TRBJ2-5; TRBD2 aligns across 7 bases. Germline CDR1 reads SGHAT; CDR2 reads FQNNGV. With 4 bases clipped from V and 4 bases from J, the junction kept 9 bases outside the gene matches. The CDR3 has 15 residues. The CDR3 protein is CASSSRWGGRETQYF. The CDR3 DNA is TGTGCCAGCAGCTCTCGTTGGGGGGGGAGAGAGACCCAGTACTTC.

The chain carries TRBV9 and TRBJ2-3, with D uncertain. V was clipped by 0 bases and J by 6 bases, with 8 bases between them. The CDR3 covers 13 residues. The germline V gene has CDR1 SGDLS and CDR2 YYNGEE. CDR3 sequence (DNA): TGTGCCAGCAGCGTAGACATCGGGGATACGCAGTATTTT. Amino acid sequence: CASSVDIGDTQYF.

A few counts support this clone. The CDR3 DNA is TGTGCCAGTAGTATAGATCTCGGGCCAGGGGCAGCTTTCTTT. It encodes CASSIDLGPGAAFF. The chain employs TRBV19 and TRBJ1-1; TRBD1 might be the D (6 bases). Germline V CDR1 and CDR2: LNHDA, SQIVND (reference sequence). The CDR3 extends over 14 amino acids. V was trimmed by 0 bases and J by 10 bases, leaving 15 bases between them.

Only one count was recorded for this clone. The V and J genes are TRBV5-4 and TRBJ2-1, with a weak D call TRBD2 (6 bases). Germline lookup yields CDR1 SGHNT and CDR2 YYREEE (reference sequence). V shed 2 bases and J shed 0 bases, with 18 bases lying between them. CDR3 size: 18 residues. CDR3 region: CASSLRGGRGFSYNEQFF. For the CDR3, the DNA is TGTGCCAGCAGCTTAAGGGGAGGAAGGGGTTTCTCCTACAATGAGCAGTTCTTC.

The CDR3 loop is CASSYWTVNEQFF. CDR3 in DNA: TGTGCCAGCAGCTATTGGACAGTCAATGAGCAGTTCTTC. V and J are TRBV2 and TRBJ2-1, with a tentative D call TRBD1 (6 bases). The CDR3 runs 13 residues. The germline gives CDR1 SNHLY, CDR2 FYNNEI. V gave up 6 bases and J gave up 6 bases, with 12 bases separating them. The whole variable domain, remainder taken from reference TRBV2 and TRBJ2-1, is EPEVTQTPSHQVTQMGQEVILRCVPISNHLYFYWYRQILGQKVEFLVSFYNNEISEKSEIFDDQFSVERPDGSNFTLKIRSTKLEDSAMYFCASSYWTVNEQFFGPGTRLTVL.

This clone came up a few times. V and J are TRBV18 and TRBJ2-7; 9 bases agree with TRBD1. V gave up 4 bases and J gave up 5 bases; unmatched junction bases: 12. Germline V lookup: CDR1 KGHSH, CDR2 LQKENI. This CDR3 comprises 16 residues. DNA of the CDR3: TGTGCCAGCTCACGTGGTCCCGGGACAGGGACCCACGAGCAGTACTTC. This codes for CASSRGPGTGTHEQYF.

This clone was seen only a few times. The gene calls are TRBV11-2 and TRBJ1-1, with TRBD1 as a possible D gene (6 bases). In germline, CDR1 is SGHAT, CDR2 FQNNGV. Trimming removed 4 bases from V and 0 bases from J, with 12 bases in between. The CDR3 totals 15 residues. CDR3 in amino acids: CASSSPTGMNTEAFF. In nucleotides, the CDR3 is TGTGCCAGCAGCTCACCAACAGGGATGAACACTGAAGCTTTCTTT.

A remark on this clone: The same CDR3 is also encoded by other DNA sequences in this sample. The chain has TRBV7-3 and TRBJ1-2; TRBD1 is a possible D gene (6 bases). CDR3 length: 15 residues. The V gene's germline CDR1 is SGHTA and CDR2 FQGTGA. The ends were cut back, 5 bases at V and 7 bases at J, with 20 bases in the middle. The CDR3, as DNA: TGTGCCAGCAGCCAAAACCCCGGGGGGGCGGGTGGCTACACCTTC. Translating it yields CASSQNPGGAGGYTF.

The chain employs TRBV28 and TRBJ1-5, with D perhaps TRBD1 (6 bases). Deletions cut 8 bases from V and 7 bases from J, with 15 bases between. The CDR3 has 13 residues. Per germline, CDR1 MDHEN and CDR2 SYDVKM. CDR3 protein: CASRVQGGQPQHF. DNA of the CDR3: TGTGCCAGCCGAGTACAGGGAGGACAGCCCCAGCATTTT.

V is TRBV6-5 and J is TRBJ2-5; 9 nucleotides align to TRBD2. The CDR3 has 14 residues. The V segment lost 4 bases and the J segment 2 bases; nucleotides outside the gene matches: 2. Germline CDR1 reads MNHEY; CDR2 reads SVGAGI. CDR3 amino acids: CASSSLAGQETQYF. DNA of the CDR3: TGTGCCAGCAGTTCTCTAGCGGGACAAGAGACCCAGTACTTC.

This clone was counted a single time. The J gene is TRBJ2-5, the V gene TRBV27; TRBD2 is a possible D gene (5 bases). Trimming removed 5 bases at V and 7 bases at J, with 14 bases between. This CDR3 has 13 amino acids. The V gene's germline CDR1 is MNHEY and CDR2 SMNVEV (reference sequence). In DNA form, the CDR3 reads TGTGCCAGCAGTCTGGGAGCGTTCGGGACCCAGTACTTC. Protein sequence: CASSLGAFGTQYF.

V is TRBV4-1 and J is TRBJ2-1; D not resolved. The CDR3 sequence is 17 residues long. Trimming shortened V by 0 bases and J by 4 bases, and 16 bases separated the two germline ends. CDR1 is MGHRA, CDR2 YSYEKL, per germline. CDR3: CASSQDRNSPSYNEQFF. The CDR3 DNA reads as TGCGCCAGCAGCCAAGATCGGAACTCCCCTTCGTACAATGAGCAGTTCTTC.

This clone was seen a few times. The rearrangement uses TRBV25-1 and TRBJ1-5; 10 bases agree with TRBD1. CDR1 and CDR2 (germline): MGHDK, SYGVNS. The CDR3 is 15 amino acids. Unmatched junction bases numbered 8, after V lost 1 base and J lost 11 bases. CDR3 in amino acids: CASSESGTGATAQHF. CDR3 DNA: TGTGCCAGCAGTGAATCTGGGACAGGGGCCACGGCCCAGCATTTT.